This T cell receptor beta chain was sequenced during a study of blood T cells in healthy people across ages. Study-wide results and limits: For the donors, CMV status was unknown and possibly confounded expanded clonotype changes. Versus aged donors, long-lived donors had higher diversity and more naive CD4+ cells.

The authors ran a second PCR of about 7 to 11 cycles using a sample-barcoded 5' primer and a J-beta primer mix. TCRdb called the 5' RACE reads again in MiXCR, with one record for every CDR3 protein. The sample carries about 1.8 million distinct CDR3 sequences, around 48% recorded once. This clonotype appeared once. The antigen is unknown. The CDR3 has 14 residues. Deletions cut 6 bases from V and 7 bases from J, with 18 bases between. The sample comprised blood. V gene TRBV12-3 or TRBV12-4 combines with J gene TRBJ1-2; D is possibly TRBD1 (6 bases). The sequence derives from a woman aged 40 to 55 in good health. CDR3 sequence: CASRRDMIFGGYTF. The DNA of the CDR3 is TGTGCCAGCAGGCGGGACATGATATTTGGTGGCTACACCTTC.